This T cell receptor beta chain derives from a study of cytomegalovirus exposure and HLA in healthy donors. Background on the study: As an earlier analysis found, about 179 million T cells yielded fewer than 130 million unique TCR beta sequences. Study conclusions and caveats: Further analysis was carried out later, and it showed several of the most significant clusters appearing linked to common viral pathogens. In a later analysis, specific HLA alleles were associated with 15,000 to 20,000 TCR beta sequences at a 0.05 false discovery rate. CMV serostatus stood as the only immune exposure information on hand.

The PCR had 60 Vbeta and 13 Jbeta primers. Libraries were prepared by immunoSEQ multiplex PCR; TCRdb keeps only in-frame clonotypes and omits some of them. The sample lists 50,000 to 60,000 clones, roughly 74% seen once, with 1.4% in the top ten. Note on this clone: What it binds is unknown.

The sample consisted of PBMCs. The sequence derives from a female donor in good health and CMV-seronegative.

The CDR3 sequence: CASTYTSYNSPLHF. For the CDR3, the DNA is TGTGCCAGTACCTATACCTCCTATAATTCACCCCTCCACTTT. The J gene is TRBJ1-6, the V gene TRBV19; D ambiguous. Germline CDR1 and CDR2: LNHDA and SQIVND (reference sequence). The CDR3 has 14 amino acids. V was pared by 7 bases and J by 0 bases, with 7 bases between.